The 28 T cell receptor beta chains below come from one sample, sequenced in a study of OX40 agonist ivuxolimab in advanced cancers. Here immunoSEQ multiplex PCR was the method, and the copy in TCRdb shows in-frame clones only, minus some. The sample contains about 67,000 clones, about 85% of which appear only once. The material was CD4+ or CD8+ T cells sorted from blood, obtained in a trial of the OX40 agonist ivuxolimab. The receptors come from an adult with an advanced solid tumor such as melanoma, head and neck, liver or kidney cancer.

Here the CDR3 reads CASSPPSGRGGEQFF. The DNA for the CDR3 is TGTGCCAGCAGTCCCCCTAGCGGGAGGGGGGGTGAGCAGTTCTTC. V and J are TRBV11-2 and TRBJ2-1; TRBD2 aligns across 12 bases. The J segment lost 9 bases and the V segment lost 6 bases, leaving 9 bases of the junction unmatched. Germline loops: CDR1 SGHAT, CDR2 FQNNGV. This CDR3 spans 15 amino acids.

V gene TRBV28 combines with J gene TRBJ2-2; 7 nucleotides line up with TRBD2. After removal of 8 bases from V and 4 bases from J, the junction contained 4 bases not matched to a gene. The CDR3 loop spans 13 amino acids. Per the germline V gene, CDR1 is MDHEN and CDR2 is SYDVKM. DNA for the CDR3: TGTGCCAGCCAGCGGGAAGGCACCGGGGAGCTGTTTTTT. Protein product: CASQREGTGELFF.

The J gene is TRBJ2-2, the V gene TRBV6-1; D is ambiguous. Germline V gene lookup returns CDR1 MNHNS and CDR2 SASEGT. The CDR3 is 15 amino acids. V was clipped by 3 bases and J by 0 bases, with 8 bases between them. The CDR3 nucleotides are TGTGCCAGCAGTGATAGAAACTCGAACACCGGGGAGCTGTTTTTT. It codes for CASSDRNSNTGELFF.

The chain is built from TRBV9 and TRBJ2-5, with D maybe TRBD2 (5 bases). The CDR3 has 14 amino acids. The germline V and J ends were trimmed by 0 bases and 5 bases, with 11 bases remaining between them. Germline CDR1 and CDR2: SGDLS and YYNGEE. The CDR3 coding sequence is TGTGCCAGCAGCGTAGCTGAGGGAGAGGAGACCCAGTACTTC. Translating gives CASSVAEGEETQYF.

CDR3 sequence reads: CASSGQGGQGREKLFF. CDR3 in DNA: TGCGCCAGCAGCGGACAAGGGGGACAGGGAAGGGAAAAACTGTTTTTT. The rearrangement joins TRBV5-1 to TRBJ1-4, with 9 nucleotides matching TRBD1. CDR1 is SGHRS, CDR2 YFSETQ, per germline. With 4 bases clipped from V and 8 bases from J, the junction kept 12 bases outside the gene matches. The CDR3 extends over 16 amino acids.

The chain couples TRBV19 to TRBJ1-1, with D maybe TRBD1 (5 bases). Germline values: CDR1 LNHDA, CDR2 SQIVND (reference sequence). Trimming removed 1 base from V and 6 bases from J, with 12 bases in between. The CDR3 covers 14 residues. The CDR3 sequence: CASSIGGGTAEAFF. CDR3 coding DNA: TGTGCCAGTAGTATAGGAGGTGGGACCGCTGAAGCTTTCTTT.

CDR3 coding DNA: TGTGCCACCAGCAGAGGGACGCTTAATAATGAAAAACTGTTTTTT. This translates into CATSRGTLNNEKLFF. V gene TRBV15 combines with J gene TRBJ1-4; no definite D call. Trimming removed 1 base at V and 4 bases at J, with 10 bases between. Germline-derived CDR1 and CDR2 are LNHNV and YYDKDF (reference sequence). The CDR3 runs to 15 residues.

The rearrangement links TRBV5-1 to TRBJ1-5; D uncertain. With 0 bases removed from V and 7 bases from J, the gap between germline ends came to 14 bases. The CDR3 contains 15 residues. The germline V gene has CDR1 SGHRS and CDR2 YFSETQ. The CDR3 region has the DNA TGCGCCAGCAGCTTGGGGACGGCTTCGGAACAGCCCCAGCATTTT. Protein product: CASSLGTASEQPQHF.

This clone occurred once. J is TRBJ2-1 and V is TRBV5-4; no firm D call. Trimming took 2 bases from V and 0 from J, leaving 9 bases between them. Germline V gene data show CDR1 as SGHNT and CDR2 as YYREEE (reference sequence). The CDR3 contains 15 residues. The CDR3 nucleotides read TGTGCCAGCAGCTTTACGGAAAGCTCCTACAATGAGCAGTTCTTC. Its translation is CASSFTESSYNEQFF.

This clone was counted between two and nine times. This chain connects TRBV19 to TRBJ1-2; weak D call: TRBD1 (6 bases). CDR3 length: 12 residues. CDR1 LNHDA and CDR2 SQIVND come from the germline V gene (reference sequence). V lost 5 bases, J lost 5 bases, and 9 bases lay in between. CDR3 DNA sequence: TGTGCCAGTAGTGCACAGGGATATGGCTACACCTTC. This gives the protein CASSAQGYGYTF.

The chain carries TRBV4-1 and TRBJ2-3; 12 positions match TRBD2. The CDR3 is made up of 18 amino acids. The V and J ends lost 1 base and 3 bases, in that order; junction bases with no gene match: 8. CDR1 is MGHRA and CDR2 is YSYEKL in the germline V gene. The CDR3 DNA reads TGCGCCAGCAGCCAAGTTCTAGCGGGAGGGTCTGTTACAGATACGCAGTATTTT. Protein product: CASSQVLAGGSVTDTQYF.

A single count supports this clone. The V and J genes are TRBV30 and TRBJ1-6; 9 bases map to TRBD1. The CDR3 contains 14 residues. Trimming at V came to 0 bases and at J to 8 bases, leaving 2 bases not matched to a gene. The V gene's germline CDR1 is GTSNPN and CDR2 SVGIG (reference sequence). The CDR3 sequence is CAWSVQGAYSPLHF. Written as DNA, the CDR3 is TGTGCCTGGAGTGTACAGGGGGCATATTCACCCCTCCACTTT.

This clone was seen only a few times. The rearrangement uses TRBV7-3 and TRBJ2-3; TRBD2 agrees at 9 bases. The CDR3 consists of 17 residues. Germline V gene sequence: CDR1 SGHTA, CDR2 FQGTGA. J was trimmed by 0 bases and V by 6 bases; bases with no gene match: 10. CDR3 DNA sequence: TGTGCCAGCAGTACTCCGACTAGCGGATTTAGCACAGATACGCAGTATTTT. Protein product: CASSTPTSGFSTDTQYF.

The V and J genes are TRBV7-9 and TRBJ1-2, with D hard to call. Germline CDR1 SEHNR, CDR2 FQNEAQ (reference sequence). CDR3 length: 14 amino acids. V shed 3 bases and J shed 2 bases, with 10 bases lying between them. CDR3 residues: CASSLAQTNYGYTF. The CDR3, as DNA: TGTGCCAGCAGCTTGGCACAGACGAACTATGGCTACACCTTC.

As DNA, the CDR3 is TGTGCCAGCAGCTTAAGGCGGTCCCTAGAGGCGCAGTATTTT. Encoded protein: CASSLRRSLEAQYF. This sequence joins TRBV7-2 and TRBJ2-3; D gene uncertain. Germline V lookup: CDR1 SGHTA, CDR2 FQGNSA. The CDR3 sequence is 14 residues long. V lost 2 bases and J lost 10, with 16 bases in between.

This chain links TRBV2 with TRBJ2-5; tentative D call: TRBD2 (7 bases). V was shortened by 7 bases and J by 5 bases, with 17 bases between the two germline ends. Looked up from germline, CDR1 is SNHLY and CDR2 is FYNNEI. This CDR3 spans 14 amino acids. The CDR3 DNA reads as TGTGCCAGCAAGAAGGGGGGGGCCGGTGAGACCCAGTACTTC. This translates into CASKKGGAGETQYF.

V and J are TRBV14 and TRBJ2-7, with D possibly being TRBD1 (6 bases). V was shortened by 4 bases and J by 0 bases, with 10 bases between the two germline ends. From germline, CDR1 is SGHDN and CDR2 FVKESK. The CDR3 has 14 residues. CDR3 in DNA: TGTGCCAGCAGCCTATGGACAGACTCCTACGAGCAGTACTTC. Translating gives CASSLWTDSYEQYF.

This CDR3 reads CAIRGTGTNYGYTF. The CDR3 DNA reads as TGTGCCATCAGAGGAACAGGGACGAACTATGGCTACACCTTC. V is TRBV10-3 and J is TRBJ1-2; possible D gene TRBD1, 6 bases. The CDR3 runs to 14 residues. Germline V gene data show CDR1 as ENHRY and CDR2 as SYGVKD. Between the trimmed V and J ends, which lost 6 bases and 2 bases, there was a span of 13 bases.

The chain carries TRBV5-5 and TRBJ2-5; D is ambiguous. V was trimmed by 0 bases and J by 2 bases, leaving 2 bases between them. CDR3 size: 12 residues. Germline CDR1 SGHKS, CDR2 YYEKEE (reference sequence). CDR3 sequence: CASSLVQETQYF. The CDR3 DNA is TGTGCCAGCAGCTTGGTTCAAGAGACCCAGTACTTC.

The rearrangement joins TRBV14 to TRBJ1-6, with unresolved D. CDR1 is SGHDN, CDR2 FVKESK, per germline. The ends were cut back, 8 bases at V and 2 bases at J, with 4 bases in the middle. The CDR3 spans 12 residues. CDR3 protein: CASGTYNSPLHF. CDR3 bases: TGTGCCAGCGGGACCTATAATTCACCCCTCCACTTT.

This chain uses TRBV14 with TRBJ1-1; no reliable D call. The CDR3 loop spans 13 amino acids. In germline, CDR1 is SGHDN, CDR2 FVKESK. Trimming shortened V by 2 bases and J by 2 bases, and 6 bases separated the two germline ends. The CDR3 region has the DNA TGTGCCAGCAGCCAACTCTTAAACACTGAAGCTTTCTTT. It specifies CASSQLLNTEAFF.

The chain joins TRBV30 to TRBJ2-1; TRBD2 aligns across 8 bases. Germline V lookup: CDR1 GTSNPN, CDR2 SVGIG (reference sequence). The CDR3 sequence is 14 residues long. The V segment lost 3 bases and the J segment 7 bases; nucleotides outside the gene matches: 8. The CDR3 region has the DNA TGTGCCTGGAGCGCGGGCGGGGGGAGGAATGAGCAGTTCTTC. Translating it yields CAWSAGGGRNEQFF. The full variable domain, in which reference TRBV30 and TRBJ2-1 provide the parts outside the CDR3, is SQTIHQWPATLVQPVGSPLSLECTVEGTSNPNLYWYRQAAGRGLQLLFYSVGIGQISSEVPQNLSASRPQDRQFILSSKKLLLSDSGFYLCAWSAGGGRNEQFFGPGTRLTVL.

The chain uses TRBV4-2 and TRBJ1-5; D is ambiguous. The V and J ends lost 0 bases and 7 bases respectively, with 16 bases between them. This CDR3 region has 16 residues. Germline CDR1 is LGHNA and CDR2 is YNFKEQ. CDR3 DNA sequence: TGTGCCAGCAGCCAAGAAGGTGTGAGGAGAATCCAGCCCCAGCATTTT. Its translation is CASSQEGVRRIQPQHF.

The V and J genes are TRBV6-5 and TRBJ2-1; D gene uncertain. Germline CDR1 reads MNHEY; CDR2 reads SVGAGI. Trimming cost V 11 bases and J 0 bases, with 11 bases left between them. This CDR3 region has 13 residues. The CDR3 protein is CASPGRSYNEQFF. In nucleotides, the CDR3 is TGTGCCTCCCCCGGGCGCTCCTACAATGAGCAGTTCTTC.

The chain couples TRBV7-2 to TRBJ1-6, with a possible D match to TRBD1 (5 bases). Germline V lookup: CDR1 SGHTA, CDR2 FQGNSA. V lost 5 bases and J 7 bases, leaving 15 bases between the germline ends. The CDR3 has 15 amino acids. The CDR3 region is CASSPGTARNSPLHF. DNA for the CDR3: TGTGCCAGCAGCCCTGGGACGGCCCGAAATTCACCCCTCCACTTT.

The chain carries TRBV30 and TRBJ1-1; 8 bases align to TRBD1. V dropped 6 bases and J dropped 6; count of bases not matched to a gene: 12. Germline V gene data show CDR1 as GTSNPN and CDR2 as SVGIG (reference sequence). This CDR3 spans 14 amino acids. CDR3 amino acids: CACPGGQGASEAFF. Written as DNA, the CDR3 is TGTGCCTGTCCCGGGGGCCAGGGGGCTTCTGAAGCTTTCTTT.

This clone was seen a few times. The V and J genes are TRBV7-2 and TRBJ2-3; 12 bases fit TRBD2. The V gene's germline CDR1 is SGHTA and CDR2 FQGNSA. Trimming took 3 bases from V and 4 from J; bases not matched to a gene: 5. This CDR3 has 16 residues. The CDR3 here is CASSFSSGRAADTQYF. CDR3 in DNA: TGTGCCAGCAGCTTTTCTAGCGGGAGGGCCGCAGATACGCAGTATTTT.

This clone is a singleton in its sample. The V call is TRBV10-1, the J call TRBJ2-7, with D possibly being TRBD1 or TRBD2 (5 bases each). CDR1 WNHNN and CDR2 SYGVQD come from the germline V gene (reference sequence). The CDR3 covers 14 residues. V gave up 6 bases and J gave up 6 bases, with 18 bases separating them. CDR3 amino acids: CASSEDGTPREQYF. In nucleotides, the CDR3 is TGCGCCAGCAGCGAAGACGGGACCCCACGCGAGCAGTACTTC.